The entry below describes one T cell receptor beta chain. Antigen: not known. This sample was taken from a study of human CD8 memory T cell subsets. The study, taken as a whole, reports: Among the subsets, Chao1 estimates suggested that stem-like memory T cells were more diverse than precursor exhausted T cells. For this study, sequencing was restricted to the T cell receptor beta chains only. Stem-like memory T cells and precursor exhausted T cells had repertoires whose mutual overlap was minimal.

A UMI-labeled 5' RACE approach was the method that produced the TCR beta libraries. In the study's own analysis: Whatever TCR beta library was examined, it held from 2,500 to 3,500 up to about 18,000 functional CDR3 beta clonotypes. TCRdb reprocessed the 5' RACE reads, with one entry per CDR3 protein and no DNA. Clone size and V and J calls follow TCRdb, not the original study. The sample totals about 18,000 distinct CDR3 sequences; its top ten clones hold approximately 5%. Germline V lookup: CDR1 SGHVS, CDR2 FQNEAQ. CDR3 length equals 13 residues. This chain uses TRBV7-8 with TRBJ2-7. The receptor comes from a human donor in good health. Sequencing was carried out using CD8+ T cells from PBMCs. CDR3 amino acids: CASTRGGSYEQYF.